This passage covers 30 T cell receptor beta chains from one sample sequenced in a study of early T cells in non-severe SARS-CoV-2 infection. TCRdb analysed the 5' RACE reads with MiXCR anew, one entry per CDR3 protein. The sample holds over 30,000 distinct CDR3 sequences, approximately 5.1% seen once. Sample: whole blood, taken at baseline. These TCRs come from an adult who was a healthcare worker with PCR-confirmed SARS-CoV-2 infection or an uninfected control (not recorded which).

This clonotype was observed a few times. This sequence joins TRBV7-9 and TRBJ2-1; 8 bases are shared with TRBD2. Trimming at V came to 7 bases and at J to 3 bases, leaving 14 bases not matched to a gene. Germline V CDR1 and CDR2: SEHNR, FQNEAQ (reference sequence). The CDR3 loop spans 17 amino acids. CDR3 in DNA: TGTGCCAGCAATCAAGGAAGTAGCGGGATTCTCTACAATGAGCAGTTCTTC. Translation: CASNQGSSGILYNEQFF.

This clonotype was picked up many times. This chain joins TRBV28 and TRBJ1-2; no reliable D call. This CDR3 is 14 amino acids long. The V gene's germline CDR1 is MDHEN and CDR2 SYDVKM. The V end lost 2 bases, the J end lost 4 bases, and 11 bases lay between the germline ends. For the CDR3, the DNA is TGTGCCAGCAGTTTAGTGTCCTACCTCTATGGCTACACCTTC. Translating gives CASSLVSYLYGYTF.

This clonotype was seen a handful of times. This rearrangement joins TRBV7-9 to TRBJ2-3, with 8 nucleotides matching TRBD1. Germline lookup yields CDR1 SEHNR and CDR2 FQNEAQ (reference sequence). There are 14 residues in the CDR3. Germline trimming cut 6 bases from V and 3 bases from J; bases unmatched to any gene: 5. The CDR3 loop is CASSSRTGTDTQYF. The CDR3 nucleotides read TGTGCCAGCAGTTCGAGGACAGGGACAGATACGCAGTATTTT.

This clonotype was detected ten times or more. The V gene is TRBV9, the J gene TRBJ2-3, with 8 bases that match TRBD2. CDR3 length: 15 amino acids. V shed 4 bases and J 2 bases; nucleotides not matched to a gene: 6. CDR1 is SGDLS and CDR2 is YYNGEE in the germline V gene. CDR3 in amino acids: CASSFRSGVTDTQYF. CDR3 sequence (DNA): TGTGCCAGCAGCTTTCGTAGCGGGGTCACAGATACGCAGTATTTT.

This clonotype was seen a handful of times. The rearrangement joins TRBV20-1 to TRBJ2-3, with unresolved D. This CDR3 is 14 amino acids long. The V end lost 3 bases, the J end lost 1 base, and 11 bases lay between the germline ends. Germline CDR1 is DFQATT and CDR2 is SNEGSKA (reference sequence). The CDR3 loop is CSASGRVGTDTQYF. The CDR3 region has the DNA TGCAGTGCTAGTGGCCGGGTGGGCACAGATACGCAGTATTTT.

The J gene is TRBJ2-3, the V gene TRBV28, with 10 bases lining up with TRBD2. The CDR3 is made up of 15 amino acids. Germline V CDR1 and CDR2: MDHEN, SYDVKM. After removal of 5 bases from V and 4 bases from J, the junction contained 6 bases not matched to a gene. As DNA, the CDR3 is TGTGCCAGCAGTAACAGCGGGAGGGCCTCAGATACGCAGTATTTT. Protein: CASSNSGRASDTQYF.

This clonotype was detected a few times. The chain links TRBV5-6 to TRBJ2-7; TRBD1 agrees at 7 bases. V lost 3 bases and J lost 3; bases outside the gene matches: 3. This CDR3 has 13 amino acids. Germline V CDR1 and CDR2: SGHDT, YYEEEE. The CDR3 coding sequence is TGTGCCAGCAGCTCAGGACAGGACTACGAGCAGTACTTC. It encodes CASSSGQDYEQYF.

This clonotype has a count of ten or more. The chain is built from TRBV19 and TRBJ2-6; D unresolved. Germline V gene sequence: CDR1 LNHDA, CDR2 SQIVND (reference sequence). Between the trimmed V and J ends, which lost 1 base and 0 bases, there was a span of 4 bases. CDR3 length: 15 residues. The CDR3 nucleotides read TGTGCCAGTAGTATAGGCAACTCTGGGGCCAACGTCCTGACTTTC. Translating it yields CASSIGNSGANVLTF.

The sample holds many counts of this clonotype. This chain joins TRBV6-2 or TRBV6-3 and TRBJ2-4; D call uncertain. Trimming stripped 8 bases from V and 7 bases from J, with 9 bases between. This CDR3 is 11 amino acids long. Germline V gene data show CDR1 as MNHEY and CDR2 as SVGEGT. CDR3: CASGYGNIQYF. CDR3 DNA sequence: TGTGCCAGCGGGTATGGGAACATTCAGTACTTC.

V and J are TRBV6-2 or TRBV6-3 and TRBJ1-1; 10 nucleotides align to TRBD1. Germline V lookup: CDR1 MNHEY, CDR2 SVGEGT. V shed 2 bases and J 7 bases; nucleotides not matched to a gene: 1. The CDR3 is made up of 13 amino acids. CDR3 nucleotides: TGTGCCAGCAGTTACGGACAGGGGGTTGAAGCTTTCTTT. Translated: CASSYGQGVEAFF.

This clonotype has ten or more counts. The V call is TRBV7-2, the J call TRBJ2-1; the D call may be TRBD1 or TRBD2 (6 bases each). The germline V and J ends were trimmed by 5 bases and 10 bases, with 18 bases remaining between them. This CDR3 is built from 14 residues. CDR1 and CDR2 from the germline V gene are SGHTA and FQGNSA. The CDR3 region is CASSLLGGRYEQFF. The CDR3 DNA is TGTGCCAGCAGCCTATTAGGGGGGAGATACGAGCAGTTCTTC.

This clonotype was detected many times. The V gene is TRBV6-1, the J gene TRBJ2-7; D may be TRBD2 (6 bases). Trimming took off 4 bases at V and 6 bases at J, with 19 bases between the two ends. This CDR3 contains 15 residues. Germline lookup yields CDR1 MNHNS and CDR2 SASEGT. Written as DNA, the CDR3 is TGTGCCAGCAGTGCTCCTGTCCCGGGGGAGGCCGAGCAGTACGTC. Translating gives CASSAPVPGEAEQYV.

This clonotype has more than one count but fewer than ten. The chain combines TRBV6-2 or TRBV6-3 with TRBJ1-1; D gene unclear. The CDR3 has 14 residues. Between the trimmed V and J ends, which lost 4 bases and 1 base, there was a span of 10 bases. Germline CDR1 and CDR2: MNHEY and SVGEGT. This CDR3 is CASSFRGRNTEAFF. CDR3 sequence (DNA): TGTGCCAGCAGTTTTCGGGGTAGGAACACTGAAGCTTTCTTT.

This clonotype appeared a few times. The V and J genes are TRBV7-2 and TRBJ1-6; the D is unclear. CDR1 is SGHTA and CDR2 is FQGNSA in the germline V gene. The CDR3 extends over 16 amino acids. The V end lost 1 base, the J end lost 5 bases, and 12 bases lay between the germline ends. This chain's CDR3 is CASSLVGYIDNSPLHF. The CDR3 bases are TGTGCCAGCAGCTTAGTCGGATACATTGATAATTCACCCCTCCACTTT.

The chain joins TRBV7-9 to TRBJ2-1; unclear D gene. Germline V gene sequence: CDR1 SEHNR, CDR2 FQNEAQ (reference sequence). The CDR3 is made up of 15 amino acids. V lost 5 bases and J lost 6, with 17 bases in between. The DNA of the CDR3 is TGTGCCAGCAGCCCCTGGGGATTGGAAGGCAATGAGCAGTTCTTC. Amino acid sequence: CASSPWGLEGNEQFF.

This clonotype was counted between two and nine times. A much more abundant neighbour one base away suggests this may be a read error. A read error is likely, as this CDR3 ends without the conserved phenylalanine or tryptophan. The V call is TRBV11-3, the J call TRBJ2-1, with 8 bases matching TRBD2. The CDR3 runs 16 residues. The germline V gene has CDR1 SGHNT and CDR2 YENEEA. The V gene end was trimmed by 5 bases and the J gene end by 3 bases; junction bases not matched to a gene: 9. The CDR3 bases are TGTGCCAGCAGCATCCTACTAGCGGATCTCTACAATGAGCAGTTCTCC. This encodes CASSILLADLYNEQFS.

The V call is TRBV9, the J call TRBJ2-5; 13 nucleotides line up with TRBD2. The CDR3 consists of 15 residues. The ends lost 3 bases at V and 5 bases at J; junction bases unmatched: 4. Germline V gene lookup returns CDR1 SGDLS and CDR2 YYNGEE. CDR3 bases: TGTGCCAGCAGCGGACTAGCGGGAGGCAGGGAGACCCAGTACTTC. It encodes CASSGLAGGRETQYF.

This clonotype was detected ten times or more. The chain uses TRBV24-1 and TRBJ2-1; 7 bases are shared with TRBD2. J gave up 9 bases and V 0 bases, and 10 bases lay outside the gene matches. Germline CDR1 and CDR2: KGHDR and SFDVKD. The CDR3 sequence is 16 residues long. The CDR3, as DNA: TGTGCCACCAGTGATTTGGGACTGGGGACTACGGGTGAGCAGTTCTTC. This translates into CATSDLGLGTTGEQFF.

This clonotype was counted at least ten times. The rearrangement links TRBV2 to TRBJ2-7, with 9 nucleotides matching TRBD1. The junction had 10 bases not matched to a gene; V was cut back by 7 bases and J by 6 bases. This CDR3 contains 14 residues. Germline V gene sequence: CDR1 SNHLY, CDR2 FYNNEI. The CDR3 DNA reads as TGTGCCAGCATAGAATGGGACAGGGAGACCGAGCAGTACTTC. Translated: CASIEWDRETEQYF.

In its sample, this clonotype was seen many times. The CDR3 sequence is CASSSYQGVGNEAFF. The CDR3 DNA reads TGTGCCAGCAGTTCATATCAGGGTGTCGGTAATGAAGCTTTCTTT. The chain is built from TRBV6-2 or TRBV6-3 and TRBJ1-1; TRBD1 is a possible D gene (5 bases). V lost 4 bases to trimming and J lost 7 bases, with 19 bases between them. Germline lookup yields CDR1 MNHEY and CDR2 SVGEGT. This CDR3 contains 15 residues.

This clonotype was counted at least ten times. The chain carries TRBV5-1 and TRBJ2-2; D possibly corresponds to TRBD2 (6 bases). V was pared by 1 base and J by 2 bases, with 9 bases between. The CDR3 runs 15 residues. Germline CDR1 is SGHRS and CDR2 is YFSETQ. CDR3 region: CASSLSGRNTGELFF. As DNA, the CDR3 is TGCGCCAGCAGCTTGTCCGGGAGAAACACCGGGGAGCTGTTTTTT.

This clonotype occurred a few times. The chain uses TRBV28 and TRBJ2-7; D is unclear. CDR1 MDHEN and CDR2 SYDVKM come from the germline V gene. The CDR3 contains 11 residues. V gave up 6 bases and J gave up 2 bases, with 5 bases separating them. CDR3 nucleotide sequence: TGTGCCAGCAGCGGCGCCTACGAGCAGTACTTC. This sequence encodes CASSGAYEQYF.

In this sample, this clonotype turned up many times. The chain joins TRBV9 to TRBJ1-1, with TRBD1 matching 7 bases. Germline V gene sequence: CDR1 SGDLS, CDR2 YYNGEE. The CDR3 runs 14 residues. The ends lost 4 bases at V and 2 bases at J; junction bases unmatched: 5. The CDR3 DNA reads as TGTGCCAGCAGCTTACGACAGGGCAACACTGAAGCTTTCTTT. This gives the protein CASSLRQGNTEAFF.

This clonotype showed up many times. The chain recombines TRBV7-9 with TRBJ2-7, with a tentative D call TRBD2 (6 bases). V lost 5 bases, J lost 7 bases, and 12 bases lay in between. The CDR3 consists of 12 residues. Germline lookup yields CDR1 SEHNR and CDR2 FQNEAQ (reference sequence). DNA of the CDR3: TGTGCCAGCAGCCCCTACGGGGGAGAGCAGTACTTC. This encodes CASSPYGGEQYF.

V usage is TRBV28 and J usage is TRBJ2-2, with 9 nucleotides matching TRBD1. This CDR3 region has 16 residues. The germline gives CDR1 MDHEN, CDR2 SYDVKM. V shed 5 bases and J 1 base; nucleotides not matched to a gene: 5. DNA for the CDR3: TGTGCCAGCAGTCCGCCGGGACAGGGGAACACCGGGGAGCTGTTTTTT. Protein sequence: CASSPPGQGNTGELFF.

This clonotype was seen at least ten times. The chain couples TRBV5-1 to TRBJ2-1; a possible D gene is TRBD2 (5 bases). This CDR3 is built from 15 residues. Germline V lookup: CDR1 SGHRS, CDR2 YFSETQ. V shed 2 bases and J shed 4 bases, with 13 bases lying between them. The chain's CDR3 is CASSFPKSGYNEQFF. The CDR3, as DNA: TGCGCCAGCAGCTTCCCGAAGAGCGGTTACAATGAGCAGTTCTTC.

This chain links TRBV6-5 with TRBJ2-2, with TRBD1 as a possible D gene (5 bases). Germline V CDR1 and CDR2: MNHEY, SVGAGI. V was shortened by 5 bases and J by 1 base, with 11 bases between the two germline ends. The CDR3 is 15 residues long. Here the CDR3 reads CASSPDTLNTGELFF. The CDR3 DNA is TGTGCCAGCAGTCCGGACACTTTGAACACCGGGGAGCTGTTTTTT.

This clonotype was observed many times. This rearrangement joins TRBV6-4 to TRBJ2-2; D unresolved. The germline V gene encodes CDR1 MRHNA and CDR2 SNTAGT. Between the trimmed V and J ends, which lost 3 bases and 8 bases, there was a span of 7 bases. The CDR3 runs to 12 residues. The CDR3 protein is CASSEPRGELFF. The DNA of the CDR3 is TGTGCCAGCAGTGAACCCAGGGGGGAGCTGTTTTTT.

This clonotype has just a few counts. The chain carries TRBV4-1 and TRBJ2-1; TRBD2 aligns across 7 bases. From germline, CDR1 is MGHRA and CDR2 YSYEKL. This CDR3 contains 16 residues. V lost 4 bases to trimming and J lost 6 bases; unmatched junction nucleotides: 12. This chain's CDR3 is CASSPLGGRAVNEQFF. The CDR3 DNA reads as TGCGCCAGCAGCCCCCTCGGAGGGAGGGCAGTCAATGAGCAGTTCTTC.

Of note for this clonotype: A much larger clone lies a single base off, so this may be a read error. This rearrangement joins TRBV12-3 or TRBV12-4 to TRBJ2-4; maybe TRBD1 (6 bases). The CDR3 runs 18 residues. CDR3 sequence reads: CVSSLRFRGILAKNIQYF. CDR3 DNA sequence: TGTGTCAGCAGTTTACGGTTCAGGGGAATCCTAGCCAAAAACATTCAGTACTTC.